This record looks at one TCR beta chain sequence and its context. TCRdb redid the calling of the 5' RACE reads with MiXCR, one entry per CDR3 protein. The repertoire holds around 530,000 distinct CDR3 sequences, with about 20% as singletons. The source of the sample is a study of T-cell memory formation after mild COVID-19. The wider study: TCR clusters were mostly confined to one donor each.

This TCR was recovered from an adult woman who had mild COVID-19 (a few samples of this study predate the infection). Cell type and time point are not known. The sequenced sample consisted of PBMCs or a T cell subset sorted from them (not recorded which).

The CDR3 loop is CATSDPDRLTDTQYF. In nucleotides, the CDR3 is TGTGCCACCAGTGACCCGGACAGACTCACAGATACGCAGTATTTT. The V and J genes are TRBV24-1 and TRBJ2-3, with D maybe TRBD1 (6 bases). This CDR3 is built from 15 residues. With 4 bases removed from V and 2 bases from J, the gap between germline ends came to 12 bases. Germline assignment: CDR1 KGHDR and CDR2 SFDVKD.